This passage covers 10 T cell receptor beta chains from one sample sequenced in a study of T cell changes during pregnancy in multiple sclerosis (dated by TCRdb to about 2019). Receptors were amplified or captured by the immunoSEQ multiplex PCR assay. Held by TCRdb, this immuneACCESS table contains in-frame sequences only and omits some clones. Under half of the omission traces to an unresolved V gene where checked; the cause of the rest is unknown. The sample has about 80,000 clones on record, 92% of them singletons. The ten largest clonotypes hold 1.4% of the sample. This specimen consisted of peripheral blood, obtained before pregnancy. The receptors derive from a female donor with multiple sclerosis, enrolled in a pregnancy study.

The CDR3 DNA sequence: TGTGCCAGCAGCTTGGGGACAGGGGGCAATCAGCCCCAGCATTTT. This encodes CASSLGTGGNQPQHF. V usage is TRBV7-6 and J usage is TRBJ1-5; 10 bases match TRBD1. The CDR3 is made up of 15 amino acids. Per the germline V gene, CDR1 is SGHVS and CDR2 is FNYEAQ. J gave up 2 bases and V 3 bases, and 1 base lay outside the gene matches.

The rearrangement uses TRBV19 and TRBJ1-1; the match to TRBD1 covers 7 bases. With V trimmed by 5 bases and J by 4 bases, 7 bases remained unmatched. The germline gives CDR1 LNHDA, CDR2 SQIVND (reference sequence). This CDR3 comprises 14 residues. The CDR3 region has the DNA TGTGCCAGTAGTCCAACAGGGGTTGTCACTGAAGCTTTCTTT. It codes for CASSPTGVVTEAFF.

This chain links TRBV18 with TRBJ2-3, with 9 positions matching TRBD2. The CDR3 is 15 residues long. In germline, CDR1 is KGHSH, CDR2 LQKENI. With 3 bases clipped from V and 1 base from J, the junction kept 2 bases outside the gene matches. The CDR3 nucleotides read TGTGCCAGCTCACCTCGGACTAGCGGCACAGATACGCAGTATTTT. It encodes CASSPRTSGTDTQYF.

This sequence joins TRBV11-2 and TRBJ2-1, with TRBD1 as a possible D gene (6 bases). The CDR3 is 12 amino acids. Trimming pared 2 bases from V and 8 bases from J, leaving 7 bases between. Germline V CDR1 and CDR2: SGHAT, FQNNGV. DNA for the CDR3: TGTGCCAGCAGCTTATCAGGGGATGAGCAGTTCTTC. Amino acids: CASSLSGDEQFF.

This chain uses TRBV5-6 with TRBJ1-1, with a possible D match to TRBD1 (6 bases). This CDR3 is 16 amino acids long. CDR1 and CDR2 from the germline V gene are SGHDT and YYEEEE. V was clipped by 1 base and J by 7 bases, with 20 bases between them. CDR3 coding DNA: TGTGCCAGCAGCTTGTTGGTGACAGGCAATAAGTTTGAAGCTTTCTTT. Protein sequence: CASSLLVTGNKFEAFF.

The gene calls are TRBV2 and TRBJ1-4; D is unclear. This CDR3 has 15 residues. The germline CDR1 and CDR2 sequences are SNHLY and FYNNEI. Trimming stripped 3 bases from V and 7 bases from J, with 15 bases between. CDR3 amino acids: CASSEVRGPGEKLFF. CDR3 in DNA: TGTGCCAGCAGTGAGGTCCGAGGCCCCGGTGAAAAACTGTTTTTT.

About this clone itself: A read error may account for a junction end that differs from germline. CDR3: CASSSTLAGGPPDF. In DNA form, the CDR3 reads TGTGCCAGCAGCTCCACACTAGCGGGGGGCCCACCGGACTTC. The gene calls are TRBV11-3 and TRBJ2-7; 12 bases match TRBD2. Germline CDR1 reads SGHNT; CDR2 reads YENEEA. The CDR3 totals 14 residues.

V usage is TRBV28 and J usage is TRBJ2-7; 9 bases align to TRBD2. The CDR3 extends over 10 amino acids. From germline, CDR1 is MDHEN and CDR2 SYDVKM. V shed 6 bases and J 13 bases; nucleotides not matched to a gene: 4. The CDR3: CASSSGTSYF. For the CDR3, the DNA is TGTGCCAGCAGCTCCGGGACTAGCTACTTC.

This clone has just a few counts. CDR3 residues: CASSPSGGWQPQHF. The CDR3 region has the DNA TGTGCCAGCAGTCCCTCAGGGGGCTGGCAGCCCCAGCATTTT. The rearrangement joins TRBV25-1 to TRBJ1-5; 8 nucleotides line up with TRBD1. The germline V gene encodes CDR1 MGHDK and CDR2 SYGVNS. J lost 7 bases, V lost 5 bases, and 7 bases had no gene match. The CDR3 consists of 14 residues.

The genes are TRBV7-3 and TRBJ1-3; D call uncertain. The CDR3 sequence is 16 residues long. Per the germline V gene, CDR1 is SGHTA and CDR2 is FQGTGA. Trimming left V 3 bases short and J 0 bases short, with 12 bases between. CDR3 DNA: TGTGCCAGCAGCTTGTCCGGTATTAGCTCTGGAAACACCATATATTTT. It encodes CASSLSGISSGNTIYF.